Here is one T cell receptor beta chain with its context. These data are taken from a study of STAT5B mutations in CD4+ large granular lymphocyte leukemia. Germline CDR1 reads LGHNA; CDR2 reads YSLEER. The CDR3 is 14 residues long. Trimming cost V 1 base and J 6 bases, with 9 bases left between them. Generated by immunoSEQ multiplex PCR, the TCRdb table keeps only in-frame clones and is missing some. The table lists about 6,300 clones, around 74% of them singletons. V and J are TRBV4-3 and TRBJ2-2; possibly TRBD1 for D (5 bases). This clonotype was obtained from a woman in her sixties or seventies with CD4+ T-cell large granular lymphocyte leukemia. The sequenced sample was PBMCs. Here the CDR3 reads CASSQGWGSGELFF. DNA for the CDR3: TGCGCCAGCAGCCAAGGGTGGGGCTCCGGGGAGCTGTTTTTT.